This is a list of T cell receptor beta chains from one sample in a study of blood T cells in healthy people across ages. MiXCR, run by TCRdb on the 5' RACE reads, gives a single entry per CDR3 protein. The sample has hundreds of thousands of distinct CDR3 sequences, approximately 21% seen once. The sample taken for sequencing was blood. The receptors come from a man between 65 and 79 years old in good health. Both conserved end residues are trimmed from each CDR3.

J gene	V gene	CDR3 protein
TRBJ2-3	TRBV20-1	SARDPVADTQY
-	TRBV9	ASSASGRSIEQY
TRBJ1-2	TRBV4-1	ASSQASRGNYGYT
TRBJ2-7	TRBV10-3	AISPLAGGPYEQY
TRBJ2-5	TRBV5-1	ASSLIGSGETQY
-	TRBV20-1	SARGGTIYEQY
TRBJ2-5	TRBV5-6	ASSYPSGGQETQY
TRBJ2-4	TRBV3-1	ASSQARTSGENIQY
TRBJ2-3	TRBV4-1	ASSQAGQGASTDTQY
TRBJ2-7	TRBV28	ASSLQARISYEQY